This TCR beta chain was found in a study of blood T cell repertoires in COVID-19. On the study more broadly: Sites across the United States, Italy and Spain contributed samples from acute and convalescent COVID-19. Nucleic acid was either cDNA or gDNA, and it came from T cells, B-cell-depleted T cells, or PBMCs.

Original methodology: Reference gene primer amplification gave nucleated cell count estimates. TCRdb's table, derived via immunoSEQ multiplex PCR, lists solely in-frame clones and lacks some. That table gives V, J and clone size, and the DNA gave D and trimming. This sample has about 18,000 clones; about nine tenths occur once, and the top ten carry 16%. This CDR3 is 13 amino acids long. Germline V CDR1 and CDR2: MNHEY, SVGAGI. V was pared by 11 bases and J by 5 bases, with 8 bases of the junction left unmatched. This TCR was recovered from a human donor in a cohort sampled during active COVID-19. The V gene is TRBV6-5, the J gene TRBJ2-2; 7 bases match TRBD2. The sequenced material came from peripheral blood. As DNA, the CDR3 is TGTGCCGCCCGGCGGGAGAGAACCGGGGAGCTGTTTTTT. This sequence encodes CAARRERTGELFF.